These 23 T cell receptor beta chains were all obtained from the same sample, sequenced in a study of cytomegalovirus exposure and HLA in healthy donors. The table came from immunoSEQ multiplex PCR; TCRdb's copy has only in-frame clones and leaves some out. The sample records about 63,000 clones, around 90% being singletons. Sequenced material: PBMCs. These receptors came from a young woman in good health and CMV-seronegative.

This chain connects TRBV15 to TRBJ2-3, with 9 bases matching TRBD2. The CDR3 length is 17 residues. Germline CDR1 reads LNHNV; CDR2 reads YYDKDF (reference sequence). Trimming cost V 2 bases and J 0 bases; bases outside gene matches: 6. The chain's CDR3 is CATSRPIAGVSTDTQYF. CDR3 in DNA: TGTGCCACCAGCAGACCGATAGCGGGGGTAAGCACAGATACGCAGTATTTT.

This clone has a handful of counts. The chain combines TRBV5-1 with TRBJ1-1, with D unclear. Germline values: CDR1 SGHRS, CDR2 YFSETQ. The CDR3 is 14 residues long. V lost 4 bases, J lost 1 base, and 11 bases lay in between. CDR3 nucleotide sequence: TGCGCCAGCAGCCCCTGGGGAGCGAACACTGAAGCTTTCTTT. It specifies CASSPWGANTEAFF.

Only one count was recorded for this clone. The V gene is TRBV19, the J gene TRBJ1-2, with 10 bases identical to TRBD1. The germline V gene has CDR1 LNHDA and CDR2 SQIVND (reference sequence). This CDR3 spans 15 amino acids. V dropped 5 bases and J dropped 7; count of bases not matched to a gene: 10. The CDR3 sequence: CASSPQTGGQRGYTF. The DNA for the CDR3 is TGTGCCAGTAGTCCGCAGACAGGGGGCCAACGTGGCTACACCTTC. The whole variable domain, filled in from reference TRBV19 and TRBJ1-2, reads DGGITQSPKYLFRKEGQNVTLSCEQNLNHDAMYWYRQDPGQGLRLIYYSQIVNDFQKGDIAEGYSVSREKKESFPLTVTSAQKNPTAFYLCASSPQTGGQRGYTFGSGTRLTVV.

In DNA, the CDR3 is TGTGCCAGCAGCTTCACAGGGGGCGCAGAGACCCAGTACTTC. Translating it yields CASSFTGGAETQYF. The V call is TRBV7-2, the J call TRBJ2-5; 9 bases align to TRBD1. The germline gives CDR1 SGHTA, CDR2 FQGNSA. The length of the CDR3 is 14 residues. J gave up 4 bases and V 3 bases, and 3 bases lay outside the gene matches. The variable domain in full, with the rest retrieved from reference TRBV7-2 and TRBJ2-5, is GAGVSQSPSNKVTEKGKDVELRCDPISGHTALYWYRQSLGQGLEFLIYFQGNSAPDKSGLPSDRFSAERTGGSVSTLTIQRTQQEDSAVYLCASSFTGGAETQYFGPGTRLLVL.

The J gene is TRBJ1-2, the V gene TRBV4-1; D gene uncertain. The germline CDR1 and CDR2 sequences are MGHRA and YSYEKL. Deletions cut 1 base from V and 5 bases from J, with 14 bases between. The CDR3 runs 15 residues. In nucleotides, the CDR3 is TGCGCCAGCAGCCAAGTTAGCGGACCGGGTTATGGCTACACCTTC. It specifies CASSQVSGPGYGYTF.

The chain has TRBV29-1 and TRBJ2-7, with D possibly matching TRBD2 (6 bases). Deletions cut 6 bases from V and 6 bases from J, with 24 bases between. Germline V gene lookup returns CDR1 SQVTM and CDR2 ANQGSEA. This CDR3 has 15 residues. CDR3 nucleotide sequence: TGCAGCGTCCAAACAGTTGCGGGAAACGTGGGCGAGCAGTACTTC. This sequence encodes CSVQTVAGNVGEQYF.

The rearrangement links TRBV30 to TRBJ1-4, with a possible D match to TRBD1 (6 bases). Germline V gene sequence: CDR1 GTSNPN, CDR2 SVGIG (reference sequence). This CDR3 comprises 13 residues. Trimming pared 0 bases from V and 6 bases from J, leaving 8 bases between. DNA for the CDR3: TGTGCCTGGAGTGTACAGGGTTATGAAAAACTGTTTTTT. Amino acid sequence: CAWSVQGYEKLFF.

V usage is TRBV6-5 and J usage is TRBJ1-5; D is unclear. V was cut by 6 bases and J by 4 bases, with 13 bases left in between. Germline V CDR1 and CDR2: MNHEY, SVGAGI. The CDR3 has 14 residues. CDR3 DNA: TGTGCCAGCAGCTATGTGGGCCAAAATCAGCCCCAGCATTTT. Its translation is CASSYVGQNQPQHF.

This chain's CDR3 is CATSRERGESYEQYF. The DNA for the CDR3 is TGTGCCACCAGCAGAGAGCGGGGGGAGTCCTACGAGCAGTACTTC. The rearrangement links TRBV15 to TRBJ2-7; 8 nucleotides line up with TRBD2. CDR1 and CDR2 from the germline V gene are LNHNV and YYDKDF (reference sequence). V shed 0 bases, J shed 1 base, and the junction held 2 bases outside the gene matches. This CDR3 comprises 15 residues.

This clone was seen just once. This chain uses TRBV5-4 with TRBJ1-5, with D possibly matching TRBD1 (5 bases). CDR3 length: 16 amino acids. CDR1 is SGHNT, CDR2 YYREEE, per germline (reference sequence). Trimming removed 0 bases at V and 2 bases at J, with 12 bases between. The DNA of the CDR3 is TGTGCCAGCAGCTTGGGGGGCCCCAGGGGCAATCAGCCCCAGCATTTT. Translated: CASSLGGPRGNQPQHF.

The J gene is TRBJ2-3, the V gene TRBV5-1, with D perhaps matching TRBD1 (6 bases). Germline values: CDR1 SGHRS, CDR2 YFSETQ. Trimming removed 0 bases at V and 2 bases at J, with 13 bases between. The CDR3 is 16 amino acids. The CDR3 loop is CASSLARGGNTDTQYF. The CDR3 region has the DNA TGCGCCAGCAGCTTGGCCCGAGGGGGAAACACAGATACGCAGTATTTT.

This rearrangement joins TRBV7-2 to TRBJ2-1; TRBD1 matches 8 bases. V gave up 5 bases and J gave up 6 bases; unmatched junction bases: 15. CDR1 and CDR2 from the germline V gene are SGHTA and FQGNSA. The CDR3 is made up of 17 amino acids. CDR3 in DNA: TGTGCCAGCAGCCATCAACAGGGACAGGACCCTGGCAATGAGCAGTTCTTC. Translation: CASSHQQGQDPGNEQFF.

The chain links TRBV28 to TRBJ1-5; D possibly corresponds to TRBD1 (5 bases). V lost 7 bases, J lost 7 bases, and 14 bases lay in between. The germline gives CDR1 MDHEN, CDR2 SYDVKM. The CDR3 runs 13 residues. The CDR3 region is CASTPRAGQPQHF. CDR3 in DNA: TGTGCCAGCACCCCCAGGGCCGGCCAGCCCCAGCATTTT.

The chain has TRBV5-4 and TRBJ2-1; TRBD2 aligns across 9 bases. J gave up 7 bases and V 4 bases, and 9 bases lay outside the gene matches. The germline V gene encodes CDR1 SGHNT and CDR2 YYREEE (reference sequence). The CDR3 is 15 amino acids. The CDR3 nucleotides are TGTGCCAGCAGCCGCGGGAGGGCGCTCAGTAATGAGCAGTTCTTC. This translates into CASSRGRALSNEQFF.

The chain is built from TRBV11-2 and TRBJ2-7, with 11 bases aligning to TRBD2. The V gene end was trimmed by 7 bases and the J gene end by 4 bases; junction bases not matched to a gene: 6. Per the germline V gene, CDR1 is SGHAT and CDR2 is FQNNGV. This CDR3 is 14 amino acids long. The CDR3, as DNA: TGTGCCAGCAAAACTAGCGGGGGAAAATACGAGCAGTACTTC. Residues: CASKTSGGKYEQYF.

V is TRBV14 and J is TRBJ2-2; 10 bases fit TRBD2. CDR3 length: 18 residues. Germline V gives CDR1 SGHDN, CDR2 FVKESK. The J segment lost 4 bases and the V segment lost 1 base, leaving 9 bases of the junction unmatched. Written as DNA, the CDR3 is TGTGCCAGCAGCCAAGTAGCTAGCGGGAGTCTGGTCACCGGGGAGCTGTTTTTT. This translates into CASSQVASGSLVTGELFF.

The J gene is TRBJ1-1, the V gene TRBV5-1, with 7 nucleotides matching TRBD1. This CDR3 comprises 14 residues. V lost 4 bases and J lost 3; bases outside the gene matches: 6. Germline V gene lookup returns CDR1 SGHRS and CDR2 YFSETQ. DNA for the CDR3: TGCGCCAGCAGCCGAGCTACAGGGGACACTGAAGCTTTCTTT. Translated: CASSRATGDTEAFF. The full variable domain, completed using reference TRBV5-1 and TRBJ1-1, is KAGVTQTPRYLIKTRGQQVTLSCSPISGHRSVSWYQQTPGQGLQFLFEYFSETQRNKGNFPGRFSGRQFSNSRSEMNVSTLELGDSALYLCASSRATGDTEAFFGQGTRLTVV.

In DNA form, the CDR3 reads TGTGCCAGCAGTTTATATTCGGACTTAGCCAAAAACATTCAGTACTTC. As protein: CASSLYSDLAKNIQYF. This chain joins TRBV27 and TRBJ2-4; TRBD2 might be the D (5 bases). The CDR3 extends over 16 amino acids. V was shortened by 1 base and J by 0 bases, with 10 bases between the two germline ends. The germline gives CDR1 MNHEY, CDR2 SMNVEV (reference sequence).

The chain uses TRBV28 and TRBJ1-2, with 7 bases fitting TRBD1. After removal of 1 base from V and 4 bases from J, the junction contained 9 bases not matched to a gene. Germline V gene sequence: CDR1 MDHEN, CDR2 SYDVKM. The CDR3 is made up of 16 amino acids. CDR3 nucleotide sequence: TGTGCCAGCAGTTTATTGGGCTCCGCAGGGGGCTATGGCTACACCTTC. Amino acid sequence: CASSLLGSAGGYGYTF.

A few counts support this clone. This sequence joins TRBV28 and TRBJ1-1; TRBD1 matches 8 bases. Trimming removed 5 bases from V and 14 bases from J; junction bases left unmatched: 7. Germline V gene lookup returns CDR1 MDHEN and CDR2 SYDVKM. CDR3 length: 11 residues. This CDR3 is CASSALRQGFF. For the CDR3, the DNA is TGTGCCAGCAGTGCACTCAGACAGGGGTTCTTT. Complete variable domain (other parts from reference TRBV28 and TRBJ1-1): DVKVTQSSRYLVKRTGEKVFLECVQDMDHENMFWYRQDPGLGLRLIYFSYDVKMKEKGDIPEGYSVSREKKERFSLILESASTNQTSMYLCASSALRQGFFGQGTRLTVV.

This sequence joins TRBV9 and TRBJ1-5; D unclear. This CDR3 is built from 13 residues. The V end lost 4 bases, the J end lost 9 bases, and 14 bases lay between the germline ends. Per germline, CDR1 SGDLS and CDR2 YYNGEE. The CDR3: CASSPVLGGPQHF. DNA for the CDR3: TGTGCCAGCAGCCCGGTCCTCGGTGGGCCCCAGCATTTT.

CDR3 sequence reads: CASSTGGLGYEQYF. The DNA of the CDR3 is TGTGCCAGCAGCACCGGGGGGTTGGGCTACGAGCAGTACTTC. The rearrangement links TRBV6-5 to TRBJ2-7; 7 nucleotides agree with TRBD2. The length of the CDR3 is 14 residues. V trimming: 6 bases; J trimming: 3 bases; junction bases outside the gene matches: 8. The germline CDR1 and CDR2 sequences are MNHEY and SVGAGI.

The gene calls are TRBV6-1 and TRBJ2-7, with TRBD1 matching 8 bases. CDR3 length: 16 amino acids. Germline loops: CDR1 MNHNS, CDR2 SASEGT. Trimming removed 3 bases from V and 4 bases from J; junction bases left unmatched: 11. CDR3 sequence: CASSDQGAQVGYEQYF. In DNA, the CDR3 is TGTGCCAGCAGTGACCAGGGGGCGCAGGTGGGATACGAGCAGTACTTC.